These 19 T cell receptor beta chains came from one sample sequenced in a study of blood T cell repertoires in COVID-19. TCRdb's table, derived via immunoSEQ multiplex PCR, lists solely in-frame clones and lacks some. The sample consists of about 91,000 clones, 80% to 90% of them appearing once. Input material: peripheral blood. All receptors derive from a woman in her 70s with acute or convalescent COVID-19.

The chain combines TRBV3-1 (or the pseudogene TRBV3-2) with TRBJ1-4, with D perhaps matching TRBD1 (6 bases). The germline V gene encodes CDR1 LGHDT and CDR2 YNNKEL (reference sequence). The CDR3 sequence is 17 residues long. V was shortened by 4 bases and J by 1 base, with 16 bases between the two germline ends. DNA of the CDR3: TGTGCCAGCAGCCTTTACGAAACAGGGAGAACTAATGAAAAACTGTTTTTT. Amino acid sequence: CASSLYETGRTNEKLFF.

The V gene is TRBV19, the J gene TRBJ1-5, with TRBD1 matching over 7 bases. This CDR3 has 14 amino acids. Trimming removed 5 bases from V and 6 bases from J; junction bases left unmatched: 7. From germline, CDR1 is LNHDA and CDR2 SQIVND (reference sequence). The CDR3 coding sequence is TGTGCCAGTAGTCGGGACAGTGGGCGTCAGCCCCAGCATTTT. Translated: CASSRDSGRQPQHF. Variable domain in full (rest from reference TRBV19 and TRBJ1-5): DGGITQSPKYLFRKEGQNVTLSCEQNLNHDAMYWYRQDPGQGLRLIYYSQIVNDFQKGDIAEGYSVSREKKESFPLTVTSAQKNPTAFYLCASSRDSGRQPQHFGDGTRLSIL.

This clone showed up just a few times. The chain combines TRBV10-2 with TRBJ1-5; tentatively, D is TRBD1 (5 bases). Germline CDR1 reads WSHSY; CDR2 reads SAAADI. Trimming shortened V by 6 bases and J by 5 bases, and 8 bases separated the two germline ends. CDR3 length: 12 residues. This chain's CDR3 is CASSPGDQPQHF. CDR3 coding DNA: TGCGCCAGCAGCCCGGGGGATCAGCCCCAGCATTTT.

V gene TRBV11-2 combines with J gene TRBJ2-5; no definite D call. Germline V gene sequence: CDR1 SGHAT, CDR2 FQNNGV. V lost 2 bases to trimming and J lost 3 bases, with 13 bases between them. This CDR3 has 15 amino acids. In nucleotides, the CDR3 is TGTGCCAGCAGCTTAAGTTACGGGTGGGAAGAGACCCAGTACTTC. It encodes CASSLSYGWEETQYF.

The chain joins TRBV5-6 to TRBJ2-6; 7 bases line up with TRBD1. The CDR3 is 19 residues long. From germline, CDR1 is SGHDT and CDR2 YYEEEE. Trimming removed 4 bases from V and 1 base from J; junction bases left unmatched: 14. The CDR3 region is CASSPRQGHTISGANVLTF. In DNA, the CDR3 is TGTGCCAGCAGCCCTAGACAGGGCCATACCATTTCTGGGGCCAACGTCCTGACTTTC.

This chain connects TRBV6-2 or TRBV6-3 to TRBJ2-7; 9 positions agree with TRBD1. Germline CDR1 is MNHEY and CDR2 is SVGEGT. The V gene end was trimmed by 2 bases and the J gene end by 3 bases; junction bases not matched to a gene: 5. The CDR3 totals 15 residues. CDR3 loop: CASSYPGQGVYEQYF. CDR3 nucleotide sequence: TGTGCCAGCAGTTACCCGGGACAGGGTGTCTACGAGCAGTACTTC.

The chain couples TRBV3-1 (or the pseudogene TRBV3-2) to TRBJ2-5; 10 bases agree with TRBD2. In germline, CDR1 is LGHDT, CDR2 YNNKEL (reference sequence). This CDR3 has 17 residues. The V segment lost 0 bases and the J segment 5 bases; nucleotides outside the gene matches: 9. In DNA form, the CDR3 reads TGTGCCAGCAGCCAAGATGTCCTAGCGGGAGTCGTGGAGACCCAGTACTTC. This translates into CASSQDVLAGVVETQYF.

This chain's CDR3 is CASTTIGGNTGELFF. The CDR3 bases are TGTGCCAGCACTACGATCGGTGGGAACACCGGGGAGCTGTTTTTT. This rearrangement joins TRBV6-6 to TRBJ2-2; no clear D. This CDR3 region has 15 residues. Germline CDR1 and CDR2: MNHNY and SVGAGI (reference sequence). V lost 7 bases, J lost 1 base, and 13 bases lay in between.

CDR3 region: CASGRGGNQPQHF. For the CDR3, the DNA is TGTGCCAGCGGGAGGGGCGGGAATCAGCCCCAGCATTTT. V gene TRBV19 combines with J gene TRBJ1-5; tentatively, D is TRBD1 (5 bases). Germline CDR1 is LNHDA and CDR2 is SQIVND (reference sequence). This CDR3 comprises 13 residues. V gave up 9 bases and J gave up 4 bases, with 13 bases separating them.

This chain connects TRBV6-5 to TRBJ1-2; maybe TRBD1 (5 bases). There are 13 residues in the CDR3. V lost 3 bases, J lost 4 bases, and 9 bases lay in between. In germline, CDR1 is MNHEY, CDR2 SVGAGI. CDR3 sequence (DNA): TGTGCCAGCAGTTATGACAGCCTCTATGGCTACACCTTC. Residues: CASSYDSLYGYTF.

This clone was observed a few times. The rearrangement joins TRBV4-1 to TRBJ1-2, with 9 nucleotides matching TRBD1. V was pared by 3 bases and J by 4 bases, with 9 bases of the junction left unmatched. Per the germline V gene, CDR1 is MGHRA and CDR2 is YSYEKL. There are 16 residues in the CDR3. CDR3 in amino acids: CASSHTGGEGSYGYTF. CDR3 coding DNA: TGCGCCAGCAGCCATACAGGGGGCGAAGGATCCTATGGCTACACCTTC.

The rearrangement joins TRBV18 to TRBJ2-7; no definite D call. Germline V gene data show CDR1 as KGHSH and CDR2 as LQKENI. The CDR3 extends over 13 amino acids. Trimming stripped 3 bases from V and 3 bases from J, with 9 bases between. The CDR3 here is CASSPGVGYEQYF. In nucleotides, the CDR3 is TGTGCCAGCTCACCGGGCGTAGGCTACGAGCAGTACTTC.

This clone appeared once. This sequence joins TRBV28 and TRBJ1-1; D might be TRBD1 (5 bases). V lost 2 bases, J lost 3 bases, and 19 bases lay in between. The CDR3 runs 17 residues. Germline-derived CDR1 and CDR2 are MDHEN and SYDVKM. The CDR3 DNA reads TGTGCCAGCAGTTTAGGGTCGGGGGGTTCCAGGGACACTGAAGCTTTCTTT. Translation gives CASSLGSGGSRDTEAFF.

J is TRBJ2-7 and V is TRBV5-1, with D possibly TRBD2 on 6 matching bases. Trimming took 0 bases from V and 0 from J, leaving 19 bases between them. This CDR3 is 18 amino acids long. The V gene's germline CDR1 is SGHRS and CDR2 YFSETQ. The CDR3 DNA reads as TGCGCCAGCAGCTTGGACGGGAGTTTGTCAGAGGTCTCCTACGAGCAGTACTTC. Translating it yields CASSLDGSLSEVSYEQYF.

The chain links TRBV2 to TRBJ2-7, with TRBD2 as a possible D gene (6 bases). The length of the CDR3 is 15 residues. CDR1 and CDR2 from the germline V gene are SNHLY and FYNNEI. The V and J ends lost 6 bases and 2 bases respectively, with 17 bases between them. Here the CDR3 reads CASSQDYSLTYEQYF. In DNA, the CDR3 is TGTGCCAGCAGCCAGGACTATTCCCTAACCTACGAGCAGTACTTC.

This chain uses TRBV2 with TRBJ1-3; D is possibly TRBD1 (5 bases). CDR1 SNHLY and CDR2 FYNNEI come from the germline V gene. This CDR3 spans 17 amino acids. V gave up 8 bases and J gave up 0 bases, with 20 bases separating them. This chain's CDR3 is CASYVLRGGLSGNTIYF. CDR3 bases: TGTGCCAGCTACGTGCTTCGGGGGGGACTCTCTGGAAACACCATATATTTT.

V gene TRBV3-1 (or the pseudogene TRBV3-2) combines with J gene TRBJ2-5, with 12 bases that match TRBD2. Germline V gene sequence: CDR1 LGHDT, CDR2 YNNKEL (reference sequence). The CDR3 loop spans 16 amino acids. With V trimmed by 2 bases and J by 2 bases, 3 bases remained unmatched. This CDR3 is CASSQPTSGGQETQYF. The DNA for the CDR3 is TGTGCCAGCAGCCAACCAACTAGCGGGGGGCAAGAGACCCAGTACTTC.

This chain uses TRBV25-1 with TRBJ2-2, with D possibly TRBD1 on 6 matching bases. The V end was cut by 3 bases, the J end by 4 bases, with 12 bases between. The CDR3 length is 15 residues. The germline V gene encodes CDR1 MGHDK and CDR2 SYGVNS. CDR3 region: CASSDVRGSTGELFF. Written as DNA, the CDR3 is TGTGCCAGCAGTGATGTTAGGGGGAGCACCGGGGAGCTGTTTTTT.

The genes are TRBV5-1 and TRBJ2-3, with 11 bases matching TRBD2. J gave up 4 bases and V 3 bases, and 7 bases lay outside the gene matches. CDR1 and CDR2 (germline): SGHRS, YFSETQ. This CDR3 has 16 residues. The CDR3 loop reads CASSSSTSGAADTQYF. CDR3 DNA sequence: TGCGCCAGCAGCTCGTCGACTAGCGGGGCCGCAGATACGCAGTATTTT.